A single sample is the source of the 30 T cell receptor beta chains below, sequenced in a study of tumor and adjacent non-tumor tissue in lung cancer (dated by TCRdb to 2016 to 2018). RNA was extracted from bulk unsorted tissue and checked for quality with a NanoDrop ND-1000 and an Agilent 2100. For the normal lung samples, distant non-tumor tissue was collected more than 3 cm away from the tumor edge. The method was multiplex PCR. TCRdb names Illumina HiSeq 2500 as the instrument used. TCRbeta libraries were constructed through three rounds of nested PCR with primers (Table S4) according to protocols modified from ARM-PCR. TCRdb cleaned the public reads at Q25 with fastp, built clones with MiXCR and kept in-frame beta chains. Each record represents a unique CDR3 protein, reported with the most common genes and DNA among its rows. In this sample the table shows fewer than 45,000 distinct CDR3 sequences, roughly 60% of which occur a single time. The ten biggest clones cover roughly 20% of the sample.

The sequenced sample was distant non-tumor lung tissue. These receptors originate from a woman in her thirties or forties with non-small cell lung cancer.

Concerning this clonotype: The junction does not match germline at one end; this may be a read error. The chain is built from TRBV4-1 and TRBJ2-7; possibly TRBD1 for D (6 bases). Germline loops: CDR1 MGHRA, CDR2 YSYEKL. CDR3 length: 13 amino acids. The CDR3 loop reads CVSSRDISNEQYF. The CDR3 DNA follows: TGCGTCAGCAGCCGGGACATTTCCAACGAGCAGTACTTC.

This clonotype was counted between two and nine times. This CDR3 fails to terminate in the conserved phenylalanine or tryptophan, so it likely reflects a read error. V is TRBV4-2 and J is TRBJ2-2; a possible D gene is TRBD2 (6 bases). The CDR3 has 13 amino acids. The V end lost 6 bases, the J end lost 7 bases, and 12 bases lay between the germline ends. Germline CDR1 LGHNA, CDR2 YNFKEQ. This CDR3 reads CASRGTPHGELFD. The CDR3 bases are TGTGCCAGCAGGGGGACTCCCCACGGGGAGCTGTTTGAT.

On this clonotype: One end of the junction does not line up with germline, which may come from a read error. The chain employs TRBV29-1 and TRBJ1-5; 7 bases map to TRBD1. The CDR3 totals 13 residues. Germline assignment: CDR1 SQVTM and CDR2 ANQGSEA. CDR3 sequence reads: CSAGVGGNQPKHF. Written as DNA, the CDR3 is TGCAGCGCCGGAGTAGGGGGCAATCAGCCCAAGCATTTT.

Remarks on this clonotype: A read error may be the cause here, since a much bigger clone is one base away. The chain couples TRBV6-1 to TRBJ2-1, with 9 nucleotides matching TRBD2. V dropped 5 bases and J dropped 6; count of bases not matched to a gene: 11. The CDR3 runs to 16 residues. The germline gives CDR1 MNHNS, CDR2 SASEGT. The CDR3 here is CASSTTGGRASNEQFF. In DNA, the CDR3 is TGTGCCAGCAGTACTACTGGCGGGAGGGCCAGCAATGAGCAGTTCTTC.

This clonotype was detected only a few times. V usage is TRBV5-1 and J usage is TRBJ1-1; D is uncertain. Germline-derived CDR1 and CDR2 are SGHRS and YFSETQ. The CDR3 is made up of 14 amino acids. V dropped 0 bases and J dropped 1 base, with 7 bases sitting between them. The CDR3 DNA reads TGCGCCAGCAGCTTGGGTCCCTCGAACACTGAAGCTTTCTTT. Amino acid sequence: CASSLGPSNTEAFF.

Comment on this clonotype: Relative to the germline gene, one junction end is altered; a read error may explain this. The chain uses TRBV7-9 and TRBJ2-7; 7 bases are a match to TRBD2. Germline-derived CDR1 and CDR2 are SEHNR and FQNEAQ (reference sequence). The CDR3 is 13 residues long. This CDR3 reads CASREGHTYEQYF. As DNA, the CDR3 is TGTGCAAGCAGGGAGGGGCATACCTACGAGCAGTACTTC.

This clonotype appeared a single time. The CDR3 region is CSARRSGLAREAQYF. The CDR3 bases are TGCAGTGCTAGACGCTCGGGACTAGCTAGGGAGGCCCAGTACTTC. The chain has TRBV20-1 and TRBJ2-5; 9 bases fit TRBD2. The V segment lost 2 bases and the J segment 9 bases; nucleotides outside the gene matches: 13. The CDR3 has 15 residues. Germline V CDR1 and CDR2: DFQATT, SNEGSKA (reference sequence).

To note about this clonotype: One junction end disagrees with the germline gene, perhaps due to a read error. CDR3 sequence: CASSLVRADSQFF. In nucleotides, the CDR3 is TGCGCCAGCAGCTTGGTTCGGGCAGATTCGCAATTTTTT. The V call is TRBV5-1, the J call TRBJ2-3; the D is unclear. The germline V gene has CDR1 SGHRS and CDR2 YFSETQ. The CDR3 consists of 13 residues.

This clonotype has at least ten counts. The chain employs TRBV10-3 and TRBJ2-1; either TRBD1 or TRBD2 may fit D (5 bases each). CDR1 is ENHRY and CDR2 is SYGVKD in the germline V gene. The CDR3 has 14 amino acids. Trimming removed 3 bases at V and 5 bases at J, with 11 bases between. CDR3 DNA: TGTGCCATCAGTGAAGAGGGGAGACACAATGAGCAGTTCTTC. This gives the protein CAISEEGRHNEQFF.

On this clonotype itself: The junction departs from germline at one end; a sequencing error may be responsible. The CDR3 DNA is TGTGCCATCAGTTTAAGTGGGGGTTCATTCCGGAACACCATATATTTT. As protein: CAISLSGGSFRNTIYF. The J gene is TRBJ1-3, the V gene TRBV12-3 or TRBV12-4; weak D call: TRBD1 (5 bases). The CDR3 is made up of 16 amino acids.

Concerning this clonotype itself: One end of the junction is discordant with germline, which a read error may explain. This chain joins TRBV6-5 and TRBJ2-4, with a tentative D call TRBD2 (7 bases). Germline V gene lookup returns CDR1 MNHEY and CDR2 SVGAGI. This CDR3 has 16 residues. The CDR3: CASSYRGSSGRDTQHF. DNA of the CDR3: TGTGCCAGCAGTTACCGCGGGAGCTCGGGGCGGGACACTCAGCACTTC.

In its sample, this clonotype was seen many times. The gene calls are TRBV6-1 and TRBJ1-5; TRBD1 aligns across 8 bases. Losses at the gene ends were 6 bases for V and 4 bases for J; bases not matched to a gene: 11. This CDR3 region has 16 residues. Germline V gene data show CDR1 as MNHNS and CDR2 as SASEGT. CDR3 DNA: TGTGCCAGCAGGATGCCGACAGGGGCTTCTAATCAGCCCCAGCATTTT. Its translation: CASRMPTGASNQPQHF.

V and J are TRBV5-1 and TRBJ2-2; a possible D gene is TRBD1 (6 bases). The CDR3 spans 15 residues. The germline V gene has CDR1 SGHRS and CDR2 YFSETQ. The ends were cut back, 3 bases at V and 11 bases at J, with 20 bases in the middle. DNA of the CDR3: TGCGCCAGCAGCTCCGGACAGAGGAACACCAGTGAGCTGTTTTTT. Its protein product is CASSSGQRNTSELFF.

This chain connects TRBV6-5 to TRBJ2-3; 9 positions agree with TRBD1. Germline V CDR1 and CDR2: MNHEY, SVGAGI. The CDR3 sequence is 14 residues long. The J segment lost 4 bases and the V segment lost 5 bases, leaving 4 bases of the junction unmatched. CDR3 region: CASSMTGGPDTQYF. The CDR3, as DNA: TGTGCCAGCAGTATGACAGGGGGGCCAGATACGCAGTATTTT.

As to this clonotype: A much larger clonotype is one base distant, so this may be a read error. The chain has TRBV19 and TRBJ1-5, with D possibly matching TRBD1 (5 bases). The ends were cut back, 7 bases at V and 1 base at J, with 11 bases in the middle. This CDR3 region has 14 residues. Germline V gene sequence: CDR1 LNHDA, CDR2 SQIVND (reference sequence). The CDR3 coding sequence is TGTGCCAGTAAGGATGCAGGGAGCAATCAGCCCCAGCATTTT. The encoded protein is CASKDAGSNQPQHF.

The V call is TRBV2, the J call TRBJ2-4; no clear D. Germline V gene sequence: CDR1 SNHLY, CDR2 FYNNEI. The CDR3 covers 14 residues. V lost 5 bases and J 0 bases, leaving 8 bases between the germline ends. The CDR3 protein is CASSPRVAKNIQYF. CDR3 nucleotides: TGTGCCAGCAGTCCCAGAGTAGCCAAAAACATTCAGTACTTC.

As regards this clonotype: At one of its ends the junction is not consistent with the germline gene, which may arise from a read error. This chain joins TRBV12-3 or TRBV12-4 and TRBJ2-5; D call uncertain. The CDR3 totals 15 residues. DNA of the CDR3: TGTGCCTGCAGTATGGGGATTAGGCCCCAAGAGACCCAGTACTTC. Its protein product is CACSMGIRPQETQYF.

J is TRBJ2-7 and V is TRBV7-9, with D unclear. Germline V CDR1 and CDR2: SEHNR, FQNEAQ (reference sequence). Trimming left V 0 bases short and J 5 bases short, with 14 bases between. This CDR3 has 15 residues. CDR3 DNA: TGTGCCAGCAGCTTAGCGTTAGGTCCAAATGACGAGCAGTACTTC. Encoded protein: CASSLALGPNDEQYF.

This clonotype was seen only a few times. V gene TRBV10-2 combines with J gene TRBJ1-1; D ambiguous. V lost 8 bases and J 1 base, leaving 5 bases between the germline ends. Per the germline V gene, CDR1 is WSHSY and CDR2 is SAAADI. This CDR3 spans 11 amino acids. The CDR3 region is CASQRNTEAFF. The DNA of the CDR3 is TGCGCCAGCCAAAGGAACACTGAAGCTTTCTTT.

This rearrangement joins TRBV29-1 to TRBJ2-4; D ambiguous. This CDR3 contains 13 residues. Germline CDR1 SQVTM, CDR2 ANQGSEA. The CDR3 protein is CGATRGEENIQYF. Written as DNA, the CDR3 is TGCGGCGCCACCCGTGGAGAGGAAAACATTCAGTACTTC. The full variable domain, rest sourced from reference TRBV29-1 and TRBJ2-4, is SAVISQKPSRDICQRGTSLTIQCQVDSQVTMMFWYRQQPGQSLTLIATANQGSEATYESGFVIDKFPISRPNLTFSTLTVSNMSPEDSSIYLCGATRGEENIQYFGAGTRLSVL.

The sample holds a few counts of this clonotype. In this CDR3 the conserved last residue, phenylalanine or tryptophan, is missing, so a read error is likely. It is unclear where the CDR3 begins or ends on the DNA, so no DNA is shown, and the CDR3 is as TCRdb lists it. This chain joins TRBV5-6 and TRBJ2-7. In germline, CDR1 is SGHDT, CDR2 YYEEEE. Including both end residues, the CDR3 is 12 amino acids long. The chain's CDR3 is CASSFQLYEKYL.

This clonotype has more than one count but fewer than ten. The junction departs from germline at one end; a sequencing error may be responsible. This chain links TRBV7-9 with TRBJ1-2; a weak D match, TRBD1 (5 bases). From germline, CDR1 is SEHNR and CDR2 FQNEAQ (reference sequence). CDR3 length equals 15 residues. CDR3 nucleotides: TGTGTCAGCAGCTTAGTGGGGGACTTATCCTATGGCTACACCTTC. As protein: CVSSLVGDLSYGYTF.

This clonotype was observed a single time. This chain joins TRBV29-1 and TRBJ1-2, with no clear D. The germline CDR1 and CDR2 sequences are SQVTM and ANQGSEA. This CDR3 has 13 amino acids. Trimming stripped 6 bases from V and 0 bases from J, with 11 bases between. The CDR3 nucleotides are TGCAGCGTGGGAATAGGATCTAACTATGGCTACACCTTC. It is translated as CSVGIGSNYGYTF.

As for this clonotype: One end of the junction is discordant with germline, which a read error may explain. V gene TRBV11-2 combines with J gene TRBJ2-6, with no clear D. Germline CDR1 reads SGHAT; CDR2 reads FQNNGV. This CDR3 region has 16 residues. DNA for the CDR3: TGTGCCGGCAGCTGGTCAGATGTCTCTGGGGCCAACGTCCTGACTTTC. It yields the protein CAGSWSDVSGANVLTF.

This clonotype has only a few counts. The rearrangement joins TRBV6-4 to TRBJ2-3; D is ambiguous. The germline V gene has CDR1 MRHNA and CDR2 SNTAGT. Trimming left V 2 bases short and J 6 bases short, with 3 bases between. This CDR3 region has 11 residues. CDR3 region: CASSDGDTQYF. In nucleotides, the CDR3 is TGTGCCAGCAGTGACGGGGATACGCAGTATTTT.

Comment on this clonotype: This may arise from a read error, as a much more abundant clone is one base away. V usage is TRBV30 and J usage is TRBJ1-5, with D possibly matching TRBD1 (5 bases). The CDR3 is 14 residues long. The germline gives CDR1 GTSNPN, CDR2 SVGIG (reference sequence). CDR3 residues: CAWSFSTGDQPHHF. The CDR3 DNA follows: TGTGCCTGGAGTTTCTCGACGGGGGATCAGCCCCACCATTTT. Combining the CDR3 with reference TRBV30 and TRBJ1-5 gives the whole variable domain SQTIHQWPATLVQPVGSPLSLECTVEGTSNPNLYWYRQAAGRGLQLLFYSVGIGQISSEVPQNLSASRPQDRQFILSSKKLLLSDSGFYLCAWSFSTGDQPHHFGDGTRLSIL.

The V gene is TRBV12-3 or TRBV12-4, the J gene TRBJ2-5; TRBD1 agrees at 8 bases. Unmatched junction bases numbered 6, after V lost 4 bases and J lost 5 bases. CDR3 length: 14 residues. The CDR3 sequence: CASSSSDRVETQYF. The CDR3 bases are TGTGCCAGCAGTTCCTCGGACAGGGTTGAGACCCAGTACTTC.

This clonotype was seen at least ten times. This chain uses TRBV12-5 with TRBJ2-7, with D possibly TRBD1 on 5 matching bases. CDR3 size: 14 residues. With 5 bases removed from V and 1 base from J, the gap between germline ends came to 12 bases. CDR1 and CDR2 (germline): LGHNT, FRNRAP. CDR3 DNA sequence: TGTGCTAGTGGTCCCCTCGACAGATCCTACGAGCAGTACTTC. As protein: CASGPLDRSYEQYF.

This clonotype has only a few counts. The J gene is TRBJ2-2, the V gene TRBV5-1; the D is unclear. CDR3 length: 13 amino acids. Per the germline V gene, CDR1 is SGHRS and CDR2 is YFSETQ. V lost 4 bases and J 1 base, leaving 5 bases between the germline ends. In nucleotides, the CDR3 is TGCGCCAGCAGCGGGGAGAACACCGGGGAGCTGTTTTTT. Residues: CASSGENTGELFF.

Notes on this clonotype: Since the CDR3 does not end with the conserved phenylalanine or tryptophan, this likely comes from a read error. The V call is TRBV11-2, the J call TRBJ2-3; D is unclear. Trimming pared 5 bases from V and 11 bases from J, leaving 20 bases between. The germline V gene has CDR1 SGHAT and CDR2 FQNNGV. This CDR3 has 14 residues. Written as DNA, the CDR3 is TGTGCCAGCAGCCCTCTAAGCGCGGCAGAAATGCAGTATTAT. Protein product: CASSPLSAAEMQYY.